The sequence of this T cell receptor (beta chain) was determined in a study of blood T cells in healthy people across ages. V gave up 4 bases and J gave up 3 bases, with 22 bases separating them. The CDR3 sequence is 17 residues long. Alongside a J-beta primer mix, a sample-barcoded 5' primer served in a second PCR lasting about 7 to 11 cycles. TCRdb reprocessed the 5' RACE reads with MiXCR, giving one entry per CDR3 protein. The table records about 540,000 distinct CDR3 sequences, more than 20% of them present only once. These data also featured in a second study, about T cells of mothers and their children. According to that study: Study donors consisted of three healthy Caucasian mothers and their six children. The effect of thymic selection on TCR recombination output is similar between related and unrelated pairs.

The receptor's source is a boy aged 5-17 years in good health. This sequence joins TRBV12-3 or TRBV12-4 and TRBJ2-7, with a tentative D call TRBD2 (7 bases). Sequenced input: blood. The CDR3 DNA follows: TGTGCCAGCAGTTCCATGTTCCGCGGGGGCGCACTCTACGAGCAGTACTTC. Translated: CASSSMFRGGALYEQYF.